The clone carrying this T cell receptor (beta chain) was picked up a small number of times. Its antigen is currently unknown. This sample stems from a study of post-analysis software for immune sequencing data. Across the study: Relapsing-remitting, secondary progressive and progressive-relapsing courses of multiple sclerosis were included.

Broader study findings: For normalized Chao1 diversity, multiple sclerosis patients scored significantly lower than controls did.

TCR beta libraries were prepared from cDNA with unique molecular identifiers. TCRdb called the PCR reads again in MiXCR, with one record for every CDR3 protein. Of approximately 730,000 distinct CDR3 sequences in the sample, roughly 50% were seen once. The sequenced sample was blood. The source is a girl aged 10-17 years with multiple sclerosis.

DNA for the CDR3: TGTGCCAGCCAATTTAGCGGGGATTGGCCCTATGGCTACACCTTC. Translation: CASQFSGDWPYGYTF. The rearrangement uses TRBV6-5 and TRBJ1-2; unclear D gene. The germline V gene has CDR1 MNHEY and CDR2 SVGAGI. V was pared by 8 bases and J by 4 bases, with 20 bases between. CDR3 size: 15 residues.